This T cell receptor beta chain stems from a study of blood T cell repertoires in COVID-19. Germline assignment: CDR1 SGHNT and CDR2 YENEEA. CDR3 length: 14 residues. J lost 8 bases, V lost 6 bases, and 7 bases had no gene match. TCRdb's table, derived via immunoSEQ multiplex PCR, lists solely in-frame clones and lacks some. The sample carries around 250,000 clones, 89% recorded once. This TCR was recovered from a woman aged 40 to 50 who had recovered from COVID-19. The chain is built from TRBV11-3 and TRBJ1-4; 9 bases agree with TRBD1. Material: peripheral blood. The CDR3 coding sequence is TGTGCCAGCAGAAGGGGACAGGGCGAAGAAAAACTGTTTTTT. Translating it yields CASRRGQGEEKLFF. The whole variable domain, remainder taken from reference TRBV11-3 and TRBJ1-4, is EAGVVQSPRYKIIEKKQPVAFWCNPISGHNTLYWYLQNLGQGPELLIRYENEEAVDDSQLPKDRFSAERLKGVDSTLKIQPAELGDSAVYLCASRRGQGEEKLFFGSGTQLSVL.